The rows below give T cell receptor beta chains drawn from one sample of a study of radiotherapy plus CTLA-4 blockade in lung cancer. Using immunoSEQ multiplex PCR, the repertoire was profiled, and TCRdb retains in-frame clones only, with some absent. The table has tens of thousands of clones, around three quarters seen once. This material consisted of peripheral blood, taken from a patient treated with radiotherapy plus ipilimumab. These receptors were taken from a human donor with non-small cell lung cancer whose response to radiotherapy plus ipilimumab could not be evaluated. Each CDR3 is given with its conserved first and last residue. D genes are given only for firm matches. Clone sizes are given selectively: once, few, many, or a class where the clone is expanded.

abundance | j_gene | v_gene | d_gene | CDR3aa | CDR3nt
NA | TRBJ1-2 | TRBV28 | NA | CASSLEGDYGYTF | TGTGCCAGCAGTTTAGAGGGGGACTATGGCTACACCTTC
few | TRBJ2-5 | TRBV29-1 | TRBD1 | CSVLLTGKETQYF | TGCAGCGTTTTATTGACAGGGAAAGAGACCCAGTACTTC
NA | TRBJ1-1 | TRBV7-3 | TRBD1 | CASSPHGQGEAFF | TGTGCCAGCAGCCCACATGGACAGGGCGAAGCTTTCTTT
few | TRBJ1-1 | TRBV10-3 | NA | CATINRMNTEAFF | TGTGCCACCATCAACAGGATGAACACTGAAGCTTTCTTT
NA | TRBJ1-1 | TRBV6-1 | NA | CASSETQGWAEAFF | TGTGCCAGCAGTGAAACCCAGGGATGGGCTGAAGCTTTCTTT
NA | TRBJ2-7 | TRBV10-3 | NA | CAISEERSYEQYF | TGTGCCATCAGTGAGGAACGTTCCTACGAGCAGTACTTC
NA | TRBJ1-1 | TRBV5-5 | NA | CASSLARQQYTEAFF | TGTGCCAGCAGCTTGGCCCGACAGCAGTACACTGAAGCTTTCTTT
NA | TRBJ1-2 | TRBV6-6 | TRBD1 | CATHGTGGGGYTF | TGTGCCACCCACGGGACAGGGGGCGGCGGCTACACCTTC
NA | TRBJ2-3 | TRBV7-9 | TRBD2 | CASSPSGRGTDTQYF | TGTGCCAGCAGCCCTAGCGGGAGGGGTACAGATACGCAGTATTTT
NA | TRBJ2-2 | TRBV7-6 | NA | CASSLVRVGTGELFF | TGTGCCAGCAGCTTGGTCAGGGTGGGGACCGGGGAGCTGTTTTTT
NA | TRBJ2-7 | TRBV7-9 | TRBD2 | CASSLVFAGGVGAEQYF | TGTGCCAGCAGCTTAGTATTCGCGGGAGGAGTGGGGGCCGAGCAGTACTTC
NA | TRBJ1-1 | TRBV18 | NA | CASSPGQNTEAFF | TGTGCCAGCTCACCAGGACAGAACACTGAAGCTTTCTTT
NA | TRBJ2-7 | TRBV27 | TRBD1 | CASTATGSYEQYF | TGTGCCAGCACCGCGACAGGGTCCTACGAGCAGTACTTC
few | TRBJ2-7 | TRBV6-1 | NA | CASSNGQGNNEQYF | TGTGCCAGCAGTAATGGGCAGGGGAACAACGAGCAGTACTTC
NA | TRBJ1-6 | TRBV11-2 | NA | CASSLERVANSPLHF | TGTGCCAGCAGCTTAGAGAGGGTGGCGAATTCACCCCTCCACTTT
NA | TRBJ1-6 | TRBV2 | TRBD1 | CASSPGTGLQYSPLHF | TGTGCCAGCAGTCCCGGGACAGGTTTGCAGTACTCACCCCTCCACTTT
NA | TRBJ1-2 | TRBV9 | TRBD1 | CASSPEGTGLSGYTF | TGTGCCAGCAGCCCAGAGGGGACAGGGCTTTCTGGCTACACCTTC
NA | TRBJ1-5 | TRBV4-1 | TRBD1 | CASSQIQGAPSNQPQHF | TGCGCCAGCAGCCAAATACAGGGGGCTCCGAGCAATCAGCCCCAGCATTTT
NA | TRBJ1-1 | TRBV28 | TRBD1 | CASSLDRGTEAFF | TGTGCCAGCAGCCTTGACAGGGGGACTGAAGCTTTCTTT
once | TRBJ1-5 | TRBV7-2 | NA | CASSLSDGHLLGKAQHF | TGTGCCAGCAGCCTTTCAGACGGGCACCTACTAGGGAAGGCCCAGCATTTT
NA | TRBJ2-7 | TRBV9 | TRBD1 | CASSAQTGFDEQYF | TGTGCCAGCAGCGCCCAGACAGGGTTCGACGAGCAGTACTTC
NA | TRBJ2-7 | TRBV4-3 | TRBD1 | CASSPNRGSSYEQYF | TGCGCCAGCAGCCCGAACAGGGGATCCTCCTACGAGCAGTACTTC
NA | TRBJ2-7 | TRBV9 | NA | CASSQGQVHSYEQYF | TGTGCCAGCAGTCAGGGGCAGGTACACTCCTACGAGCAGTACTTC
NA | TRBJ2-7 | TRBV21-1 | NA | CASSKGLAGVQGYEQYF | TGTGCCAGCAGCAAGGGACTAGCGGGGGTGCAGGGCTACGAGCAGTACTTC
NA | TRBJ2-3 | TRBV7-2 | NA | CASSLTLRPTESDTQYF | TGTGCCAGCAGCTTAACTCTACGCCCTACCGAGTCGGATACGCAGTATTTT
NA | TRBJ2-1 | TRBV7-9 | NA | CASSFGGLPTYNEQFF | TGTGCCAGCAGCTTCGGCGGACTCCCGACCTACAATGAGCAGTTCTTC
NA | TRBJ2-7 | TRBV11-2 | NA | CASRSPGQKYEQYF | TGTGCCAGCAGATCACCGGGACAAAAGTACGAGCAGTACTTC
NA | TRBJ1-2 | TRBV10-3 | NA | CAISESLGTANYGYTF | TGTGCCATCAGTGAGTCGTTAGGCACAGCAAACTATGGCTACACCTTC
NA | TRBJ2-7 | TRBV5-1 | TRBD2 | CASSLTTGTSGIVGQYF | TGCGCCAGCAGCCTAACTACCGGGACTAGCGGGATAGTTGGGCAGTACTTC
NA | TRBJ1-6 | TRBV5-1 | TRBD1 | CASSLGQGAGNSPLHF | TGCGCCAGCAGCCTGGGACAGGGGGCGGGTAATTCACCCCTCCACTTT
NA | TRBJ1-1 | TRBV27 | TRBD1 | CASRTTGAEAFF | TGTGCCAGCAGAACCACAGGGGCTGAAGCTTTCTTT
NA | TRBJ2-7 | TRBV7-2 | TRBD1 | CASSFGTVSYEQYF | TGTGCCAGCAGCTTTGGGACAGTTTCCTACGAGCAGTACTTC
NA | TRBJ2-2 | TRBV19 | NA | CASSIGQTNTGELFF | TGTGCCAGTAGTATAGGACAGACGAACACCGGGGAGCTGTTTTTT
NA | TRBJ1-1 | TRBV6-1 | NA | CASSFLNTEAFF | TGTGCCAGCAGTTTCCTAAACACTGAAGCTTTCTTT
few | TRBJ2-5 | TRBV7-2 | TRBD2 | CASSLTLSGGRETQYF | TGTGCCAGCAGCCTCACTTTGAGCGGGGGGAGAGAGACCCAGTACTTC
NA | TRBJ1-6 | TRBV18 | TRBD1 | CASSPPNNRGYGNSPLHF | TGTGCCAGCTCACCACCAAACAACAGGGGGTATGGTAATTCACCCCTCCACTTT
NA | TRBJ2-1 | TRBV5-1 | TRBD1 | CASSPGQGAISYNEQFF | TGCGCCAGCAGCCCTGGACAGGGGGCAATCTCCTACAATGAGCAGTTCTTC
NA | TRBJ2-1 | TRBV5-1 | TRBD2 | CASRASGYNEQFF | TGCGCCAGCAGGGCTAGCGGGTACAATGAGCAGTTCTTC
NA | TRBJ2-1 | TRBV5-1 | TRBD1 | CASSLEGQGYNEQFF | TGCGCCAGCAGCTTGGAGGGACAGGGCTACAATGAGCAGTTCTTC
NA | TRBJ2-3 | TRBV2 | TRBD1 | CASRKGQGTRTDTQYF | TGTGCCAGCAGGAAGGGACAGGGGACACGCACAGATACGCAGTATTTT
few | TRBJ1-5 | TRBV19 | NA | CANNSGQPQHF | TGTGCCAACAACTCGGGGCAGCCCCAGCATTTT
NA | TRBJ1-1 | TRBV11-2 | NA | CASSLQGSTEAFF | TGTGCCAGCAGCCTACAGGGAAGTACTGAAGCTTTCTTT
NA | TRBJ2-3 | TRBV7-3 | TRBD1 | CASSLDSPGTGGRADTQYF | TGTGCCAGCAGCTTAGACAGCCCGGGGACAGGGGGCCGGGCAGATACGCAGTATTTT
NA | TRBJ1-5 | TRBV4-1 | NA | CASSQPSGSKSNQPQHF | TGCGCCAGCAGCCAACCCTCAGGTTCGAAAAGCAATCAGCCCCAGCATTTT